The sequence of this T cell receptor beta chain was determined in a study of cytomegalovirus exposure and HLA in healthy donors. Note on this clone: The antigen remains undetermined.

After removal of 2 bases from V and 2 bases from J, the junction contained 2 bases not matched to a gene. This CDR3 has 15 amino acids. From germline, CDR1 is SGHTA and CDR2 FQGNSA. The PCR contained 60 Vbeta and 13 Jbeta primers. Method: immunoSEQ multiplex PCR; TCRdb's copy keeps in-frame clones and lacks some. The sample has 85,000 or so clones, and its top ten clones hold 1.1%. The study's findings and limits: Analyses of presence/absence relied on an assumption of roughly uniform sequencing depth across donors.

The sequence was obtained from a woman under 40 in good health and CMV-seronegative. The chain joins TRBV7-2 to TRBJ2-3, with 9 bases that match TRBD2. Sample: PBMCs. CDR3 in amino acids: CASSLLAGFTDTQYF. The CDR3 DNA is TGTGCCAGCAGCTTACTAGCGGGGTTCACAGATACGCAGTATTTT.